This note documents a single T cell receptor (beta chain) sequence. The clone's antigen remains unknown. No much larger clonotype is one base removed from it; base qualities were not supplied. The trial excluded patients who had a history of autoimmune disease or who were on systemic immunosuppression. Peripheral blood for TCR sequencing was collected from all dose cohorts at baseline, on cycle 4 day 1, and on cycle 7 day 1. The samples were drawn from a first-in-human, open-label, multicenter phase I dose-escalation trial of ivuxolimab. The trial enrolled adults with locally advanced or metastatic head and neck squamous cell, hepatocellular, melanoma or renal cell carcinoma. Before TCR sequencing, CD4+ T cells and CD8+ T cells were sorted from peripheral blood as separate populations. To sequence the TCRbeta CDR3 region, genomic DNA was isolated from the sorted cells. The immunoSEQ Assay was used for sequencing of TCRbeta CDR3 regions. The table comes from immuneACCESS by way of TCRdb, which keeps in-frame sequences with V and J called. Part of the clones is missing from these tables; in studies checked, under half for an unresolved V gene and the rest for unknown reasons. The sample contains fewer than 70,000 clones, 70% to 85% of them found a single time. The ten most abundant clones make up 2.4% of the sample.

This sample is part of a study of OX40 agonist ivuxolimab in advanced cancers. As for the study more broadly: The costimulatory receptor OX40 (CD134) was targeted by ivuxolimab, a fully human IgG2 agonistic monoclonal antibody. Intravenous ivuxolimab was administered to patients every 2 weeks at six dose levels: 0.01, 0.1, 0.3, 1.5, 3 and 10 mg/kg. Of the 50 or so patients in dose escalation, approximately 20 had hepatocellular carcinoma, some 15 had melanoma, 9 had renal cell carcinoma and 9 had head and neck cancer. In the dose-escalation cohort, 65% to 85% of patients were male, and the mean age was roughly 60 years with a range of roughly 20 to 80. Prior anti-PD-1, anti-PD-L1 or anti-CTLA-4 therapy was permitted, and approximately 39% of dose-escalation patients had received checkpoint inhibitors. Three dose-escalation patients achieved partial responses, one with hepatocellular carcinoma and two with cutaneous melanoma. The purpose of peripheral TCRbeta sequencing was to test whether ivuxolimab changed TCR sequence diversity and led to clonal T-cell expansion. The paper reports the monotherapy dose-escalation portion (N = 52 patients) of the phase I ivuxolimab trial. On the study overall, not on this receptor specifically: Low levels of normalized T-cell clonal expansion were also seen in some patients who did not respond. At doses of 0.1 to 3.0 mg/kg, clonal expansion of both CD4+ and CD8+ T cells in blood was seen between baseline and week 6. In the 0.1-3.0 mg/kg groups, partial responders had among the lowest normalized peripheral clonal expansion, particularly in CD8+ T cells. After ivuxolimab, CD8+ T cells had more expanded clones than CD4+ T cells on average. Antigen specificity was not determined for the clonally expanded peripheral T cells.

CDR1 and CDR2 are drawn from the germline V gene: KGHSH, LQKENI. The CDR3 goes from the cysteine to the phenylalanine over 14 residues. The retained sequence is limited to the CDR3, 42 bases, with the frame set at the first base. V is clipped by 4 bases and J by 5 bases, and the sequence between their germline boundaries is 11 bases long. The rearranged chain carries TRBV18 and TRBJ1-4; no confident D gene assignment can be made. The material was CD4+ or CD8+ T cells sorted from blood, obtained in a trial of the OX40 agonist ivuxolimab. The receptor was isolated from an adult with an advanced solid tumor such as melanoma, head and neck, liver or kidney cancer. In nucleotide form, the sequence is TGTGCCAGCTCACGTGACCAAGGGAATGAAAAACTGTTTTTT. Its protein is CASSRDQGNEKLFF.